The clone carrying this TCR beta chain came up many times. This sample was taken from a study of CD8+CD57+ T cells in acquired aplastic anemia. The V end was cut by 0 bases, the J end by 9 bases, with 6 bases between. The CDR3 contains 11 residues. Germline assignment: CDR1 DFQATT and CDR2 SNEGSKA (reference sequence). The template used for profiling TCR beta VDJ and CDR3 was genomic DNA. TCRdb recomputed calls from the reads with MiXCR, one row per CDR3 protein. The sample lists 100,000 to 150,000 distinct CDR3 sequences; about half were seen once. The TCR was taken from a human donor in good health, serving as a control. The rearrangement links TRBV20-1 to TRBJ2-1; D gene uncertain. The sample comprised sorted CD4+, CD8+, or CD8+CD57+ T cells (not recorded which) from PBMCs. CDR3 in amino acids: CSARDWLEQFF. As DNA, the CDR3 is TGCAGTGCTAGAGATTGGCTTGAGCAGTTCTTC.